This T cell receptor beta chain was found in a study of CD8 T cells in ankylosing spondylitis. This clonotype has ten or more counts. Its matching antigen is unknown. Points from the study as a whole: Disease-linked clones, CD8+, were relatively rare in peripheral blood. It appeared that ankylosing spondylitis blood was characterized by a TCR beta motif of under ten highly homologous variants.

A quantitative 5'-RACE method, one with molecular barcodes, was used to make TCR beta libraries. TCRdb passed the 5' RACE reads through MiXCR, listing each CDR3 protein once. The table has 200,000 to 250,000 distinct CDR3 sequences, 5.5% to 7.5% seen once. The germline V gene has CDR1 LNHNV and CDR2 YYDKDF (reference sequence). The CDR3 is 16 residues long. Trimming shortened V by 5 bases and J by 2 bases, and 19 bases separated the two germline ends. The J gene is TRBJ2-7, the V gene TRBV15; tentatively, D is TRBD1 or TRBD2 (6 bases each). The sequence was obtained from a male donor with ankylosing spondylitis. Source material: blood, either unsorted or a sorted T cell fraction (not recorded which). CDR3 in amino acids: CATSLQGGETTYEQYF. CDR3 sequence (DNA): TGTGCCACCAGCTTACAGGGAGGAGAGACAACCTACGAGCAGTACTTC.